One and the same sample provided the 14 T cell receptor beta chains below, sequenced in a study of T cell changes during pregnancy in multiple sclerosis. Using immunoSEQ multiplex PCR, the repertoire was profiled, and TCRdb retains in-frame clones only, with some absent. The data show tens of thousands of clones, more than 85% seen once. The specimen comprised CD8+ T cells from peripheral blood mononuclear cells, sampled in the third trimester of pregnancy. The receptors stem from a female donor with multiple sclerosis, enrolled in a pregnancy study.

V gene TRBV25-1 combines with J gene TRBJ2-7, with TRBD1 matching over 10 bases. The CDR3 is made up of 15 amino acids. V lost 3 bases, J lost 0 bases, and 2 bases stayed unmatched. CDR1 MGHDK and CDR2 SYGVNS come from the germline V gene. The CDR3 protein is CASSDGTGVSYEQYF. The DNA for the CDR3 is TGTGCCAGCAGTGACGGGACAGGGGTCTCCTACGAGCAGTACTTC.

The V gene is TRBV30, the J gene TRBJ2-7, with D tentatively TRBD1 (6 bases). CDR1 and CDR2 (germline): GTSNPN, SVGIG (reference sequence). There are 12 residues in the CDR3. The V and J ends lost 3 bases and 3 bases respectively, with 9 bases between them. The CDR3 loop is CAWSLGGYEQYF. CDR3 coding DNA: TGTGCCTGGAGCCTAGGGGGCTACGAGCAGTACTTC.

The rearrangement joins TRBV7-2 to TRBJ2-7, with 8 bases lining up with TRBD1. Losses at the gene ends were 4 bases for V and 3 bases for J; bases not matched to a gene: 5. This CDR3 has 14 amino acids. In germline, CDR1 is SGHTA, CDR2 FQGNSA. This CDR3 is CASSSRDRSYEQYF. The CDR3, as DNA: TGTGCCAGCAGCTCCCGGGACAGGAGCTACGAGCAGTACTTC.

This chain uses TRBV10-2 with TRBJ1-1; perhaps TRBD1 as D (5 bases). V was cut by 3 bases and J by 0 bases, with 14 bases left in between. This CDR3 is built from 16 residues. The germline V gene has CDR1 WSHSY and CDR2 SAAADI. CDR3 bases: TGCGCCAGCAGTGATGAAACAATAGGGGTGAACACTGAAGCTTTCTTT. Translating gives CASSDETIGVNTEAFF.

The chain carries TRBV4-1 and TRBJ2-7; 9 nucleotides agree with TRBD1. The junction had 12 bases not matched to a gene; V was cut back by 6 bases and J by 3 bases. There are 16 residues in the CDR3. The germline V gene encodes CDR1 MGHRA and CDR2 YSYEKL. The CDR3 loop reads CASRVAPDRGFYEQYF. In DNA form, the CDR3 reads TGCGCCAGCAGGGTGGCCCCGGACAGGGGTTTCTACGAGCAGTACTTC.

CDR3 loop: CASNWERNTEAFF. In DNA form, the CDR3 reads TGTGCCAGCAATTGGGAGAGGAACACTGAAGCTTTCTTT. The rearrangement links TRBV5-4 to TRBJ1-1; D remains unclear. This CDR3 comprises 13 residues. The V gene's germline CDR1 is SGHNT and CDR2 YYREEE (reference sequence). V was clipped by 6 bases and J by 1 base, with 10 bases between them. The whole variable domain, remainder taken from reference TRBV5-4 and TRBJ1-1, is ETGVTQSPTHLIKTRGQQVTLRCSSQSGHNTVSWYQQALGQGPQFIFQYYREEENGRGNFPPRFSGLQFPNYSSELNVNALELDDSALYLCASNWERNTEAFFGQGTRLTVV.

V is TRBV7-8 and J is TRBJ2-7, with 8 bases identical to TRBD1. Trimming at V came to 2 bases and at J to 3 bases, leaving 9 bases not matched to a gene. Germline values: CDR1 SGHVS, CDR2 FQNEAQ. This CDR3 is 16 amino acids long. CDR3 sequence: CASSLSSGGLVYEQYF. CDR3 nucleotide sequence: TGTGCCAGCAGCTTATCTTCAGGGGGCCTGGTCTACGAGCAGTACTTC.

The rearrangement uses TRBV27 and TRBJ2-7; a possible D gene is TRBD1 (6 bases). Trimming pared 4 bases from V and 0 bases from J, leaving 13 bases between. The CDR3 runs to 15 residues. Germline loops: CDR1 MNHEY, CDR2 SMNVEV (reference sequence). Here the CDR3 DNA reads TGTGCCAGCAGTTCGGCGACAGGTACCTCCTACGAGCAGTACTTC. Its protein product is CASSSATGTSYEQYF.

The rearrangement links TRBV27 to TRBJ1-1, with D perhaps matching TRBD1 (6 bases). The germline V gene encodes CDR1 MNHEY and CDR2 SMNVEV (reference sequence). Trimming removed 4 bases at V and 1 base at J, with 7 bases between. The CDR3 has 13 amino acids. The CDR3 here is CASSWGQNTEAFF. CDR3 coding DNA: TGTGCCAGCAGTTGGGGGCAGAACACTGAAGCTTTCTTT.

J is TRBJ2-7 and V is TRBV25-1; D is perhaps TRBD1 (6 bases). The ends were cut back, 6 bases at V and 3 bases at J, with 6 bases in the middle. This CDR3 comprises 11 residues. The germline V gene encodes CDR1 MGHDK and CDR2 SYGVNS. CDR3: CASRGGYEQYF. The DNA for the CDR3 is TGTGCCAGCAGAGGGGGCTACGAGCAGTACTTC.

The CDR3 nucleotides are TGTGCCAGCAGCCATTTAGGACAGGGGGGGAACAATGAGCAGTTCTTC. Its translation: CASSHLGQGGNNEQFF. The genes are TRBV5-6 and TRBJ2-1; 10 bases fit TRBD1. Germline loops: CDR1 SGHDT, CDR2 YYEEEE. CDR3 size: 16 residues. The trim removed 4 bases at V and 5 bases at J, leaving 9 bases unmatched.

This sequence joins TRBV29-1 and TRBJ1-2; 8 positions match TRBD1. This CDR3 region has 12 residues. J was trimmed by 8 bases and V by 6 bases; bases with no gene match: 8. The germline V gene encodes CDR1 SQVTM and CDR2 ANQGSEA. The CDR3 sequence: CSVSGGLNGYTF. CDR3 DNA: TGCAGCGTATCAGGGGGCCTGAACGGCTACACCTTC. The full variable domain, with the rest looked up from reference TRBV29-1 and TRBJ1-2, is SAVISQKPSRDICQRGTSLTIQCQVDSQVTMMFWYRQQPGQSLTLIATANQGSEATYESGFVIDKFPISRPNLTFSTLTVSNMSPEDSSIYLCSVSGGLNGYTFGSGTRLTVV.

The chain's CDR3 is CASSLQGTGGYTF. CDR3 bases: TGTGCCAGCAGCCTTCAGGGGACCGGCGGCTACACCTTC. The chain has TRBV28 and TRBJ1-2, with a weak D call TRBD1 (6 bases). Trimming cost V 6 bases and J 8 bases, with 16 bases left between them. The length of the CDR3 is 13 residues. CDR1 and CDR2 (germline): MDHEN, SYDVKM.

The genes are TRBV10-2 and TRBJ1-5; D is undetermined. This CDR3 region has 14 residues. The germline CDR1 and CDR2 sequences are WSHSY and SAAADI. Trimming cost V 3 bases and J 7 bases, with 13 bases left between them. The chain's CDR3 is CASSDVGAGQPQHF. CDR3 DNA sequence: TGCGCCAGCAGTGACGTAGGCGCCGGGCAGCCCCAGCATTTT.